The clone carrying this T cell receptor beta chain was detected many times. What it recognizes is unknown. The CDR3 totals 15 residues. The J segment lost 0 bases and the V segment lost 3 bases, leaving 6 bases of the junction unmatched. The germline gives CDR1 SGHNT, CDR2 YYREEE (reference sequence). Individual cDNA molecules received unique molecular identifiers. TCRdb re-analysed the 5' RACE reads in MiXCR, keeping a single row per CDR3 protein. The sample lists fewer than 45,000 distinct CDR3 sequences; approximately 9.9% were seen once. The sample comes from a study of early T cells in non-severe SARS-CoV-2 infection. The overall study: Whole-blood bulk RNA, unsorted, was sequenced, and chains were unpaired. Points from the study as a whole: The VDJdb matching leaned toward anti-spike CD8 responses and overlooked private and CD4 specificities.

The chain combines TRBV5-4 with TRBJ2-7; 7 bases match TRBD1. Material for sequencing was whole blood. The receptor was derived from an adult who was a healthcare worker with PCR-confirmed SARS-CoV-2 infection or an uninfected control (not recorded which). CDR3 residues: CASSSLQGNSYEQYF. For the CDR3, the DNA is TGTGCCAGCAGCTCCCTACAGGGGAACTCCTACGAGCAGTACTTC.